Sequencing of this T cell receptor (beta chain) was carried out in a study of Ad26.COV2.S vaccination and SARS-CoV-2 variants. Study-level information: By the intramuscular route, Ad26.COV2.S was given once, or twice 56 days apart. Study findings and constraints: Breadth of non-spike TCRs did not differ between vaccinees and placebo recipients.

The CDR3 length is 13 residues. Germline V gene lookup returns CDR1 LGHDT and CDR2 YNNKEL (reference sequence). V was trimmed by 1 base and J by 8 bases, leaving 11 bases between them. The data were produced by immunoSEQ multiplex PCR, yet TCRdb's version contains in-frame clones alone and is incomplete. The data hold roughly 350,000 clones, with roughly 90% observed a single time. Treatment described: 19 received Ad26.COV2.S at low or high dose, single or two shots; 5 received placebo; per-sample allocation not given. Day 63 after the first vaccine or placebo injection was the time point for sampling. For this clone: Antigen: not known.

This TCR was sampled from a person aged 18 to 65 who received the Ad26.COV2.S COVID-19 vaccine or a placebo. Sequencing was performed on peripheral blood, taken in a trial of Ad26.COV2.S vaccine versus placebo. The chain uses TRBV3-1 (or the pseudogene TRBV3-2) and TRBJ1-2, with D unclear. The DNA of the CDR3 is TGTGCCAGCAGCCAAGTCGGCAGTCAAGGCTACACCTTC. Translated: CASSQVGSQGYTF.